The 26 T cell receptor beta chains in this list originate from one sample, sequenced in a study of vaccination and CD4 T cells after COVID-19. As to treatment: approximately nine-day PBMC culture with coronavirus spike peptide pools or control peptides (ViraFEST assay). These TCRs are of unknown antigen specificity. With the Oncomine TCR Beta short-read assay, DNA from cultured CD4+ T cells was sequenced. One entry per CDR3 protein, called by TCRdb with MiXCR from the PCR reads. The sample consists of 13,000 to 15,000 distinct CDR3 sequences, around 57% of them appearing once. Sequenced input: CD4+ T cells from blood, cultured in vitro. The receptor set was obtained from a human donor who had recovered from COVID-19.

The CDR3: CAISESGPGGSPLHF. CDR3 coding DNA: TGTGCCATCAGTGAGTCAGGACCCGGGGGTTCACCCCTCCACTTT. This rearrangement joins TRBV10-3 to TRBJ1-6; TRBD1 might be the D (5 bases). Trimming pared 0 bases from V and 9 bases from J, leaving 12 bases between. The CDR3 is 15 residues long. Germline CDR1 and CDR2: ENHRY and SYGVKD.

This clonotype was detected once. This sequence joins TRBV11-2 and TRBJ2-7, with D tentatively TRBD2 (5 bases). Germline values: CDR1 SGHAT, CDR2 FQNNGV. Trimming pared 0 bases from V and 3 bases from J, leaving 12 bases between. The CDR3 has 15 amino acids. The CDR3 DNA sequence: TGTGCCAGCAGCTTAGATCGGCGGGCAGACTACGAGCAGTACTTC. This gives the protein CASSLDRRADYEQYF.

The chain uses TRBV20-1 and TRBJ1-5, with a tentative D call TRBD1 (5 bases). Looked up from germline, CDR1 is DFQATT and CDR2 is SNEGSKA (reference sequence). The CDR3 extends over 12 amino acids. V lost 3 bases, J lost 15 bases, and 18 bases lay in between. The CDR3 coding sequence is TGCAGTGCTAGTCACCTAGGGCAGGGCTGGCATTTT. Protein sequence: CSASHLGQGWHF.

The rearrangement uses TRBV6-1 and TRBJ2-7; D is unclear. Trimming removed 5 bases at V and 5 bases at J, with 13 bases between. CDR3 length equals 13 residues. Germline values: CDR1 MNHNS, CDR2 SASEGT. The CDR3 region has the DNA TGTGCCAGCAGTAGGAAGGAATCCAACGAGCAGTACTTC. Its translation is CASSRKESNEQYF.

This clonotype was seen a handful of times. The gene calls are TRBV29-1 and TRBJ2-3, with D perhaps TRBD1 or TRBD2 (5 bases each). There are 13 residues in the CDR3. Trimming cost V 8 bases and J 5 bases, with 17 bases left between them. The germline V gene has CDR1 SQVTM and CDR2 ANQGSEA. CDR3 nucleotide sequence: TGCAGCACCCGTGGGGACGCGGGAGATACGCAGTATTTT. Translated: CSTRGDAGDTQYF.

Here the CDR3 reads CATSEWKTSGRFSNEQFF. In nucleotides, the CDR3 is TGTGCCACCAGTGAATGGAAGACTAGCGGGAGGTTTAGCAATGAGCAGTTCTTC. The chain is built from TRBV24-1 and TRBJ2-1; 13 nucleotides agree with TRBD2. CDR1 is KGHDR and CDR2 is SFDVKD in the germline V gene. The CDR3 length is 18 residues. V was clipped by 4 bases and J by 6 bases; unmatched bases: 11.

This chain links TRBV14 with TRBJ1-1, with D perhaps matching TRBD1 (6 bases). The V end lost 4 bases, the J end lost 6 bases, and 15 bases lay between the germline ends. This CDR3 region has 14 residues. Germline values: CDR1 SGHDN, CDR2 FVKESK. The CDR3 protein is CASSPYRDGAEAFF. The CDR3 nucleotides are TGTGCCAGCAGCCCCTACAGGGACGGCGCTGAAGCTTTCTTT.

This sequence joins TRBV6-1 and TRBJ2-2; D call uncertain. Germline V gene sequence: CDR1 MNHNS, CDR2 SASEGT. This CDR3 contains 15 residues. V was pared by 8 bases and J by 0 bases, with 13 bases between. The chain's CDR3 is CASEGGFANTGELFF. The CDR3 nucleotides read TGTGCCAGCGAAGGCGGATTCGCGAACACCGGGGAGCTGTTTTTT.

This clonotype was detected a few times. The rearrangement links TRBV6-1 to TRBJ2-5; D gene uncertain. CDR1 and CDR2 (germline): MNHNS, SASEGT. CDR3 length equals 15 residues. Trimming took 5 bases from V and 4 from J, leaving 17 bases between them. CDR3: CASSRPPQLGETQYF. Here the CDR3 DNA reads TGTGCCAGCAGTCGACCTCCCCAGCTCGGAGAGACCCAGTACTTC.

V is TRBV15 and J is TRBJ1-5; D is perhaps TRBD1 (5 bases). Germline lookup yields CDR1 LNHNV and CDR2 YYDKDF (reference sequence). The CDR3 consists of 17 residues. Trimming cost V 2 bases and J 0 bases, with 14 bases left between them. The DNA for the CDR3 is TGTGCCACCAGCAGAAGGAGGGGAGGGTTTAGCAATCAGCCCCAGCATTTT. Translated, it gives CATSRRRGGFSNQPQHF.

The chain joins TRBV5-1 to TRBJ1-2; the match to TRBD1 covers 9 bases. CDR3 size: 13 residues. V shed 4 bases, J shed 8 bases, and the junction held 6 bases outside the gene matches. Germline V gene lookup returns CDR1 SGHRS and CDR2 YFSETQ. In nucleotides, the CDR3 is TGCGCCAGCAGCGAACAGGGGGCGTTCGGCTACACCTTC. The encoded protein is CASSEQGAFGYTF.

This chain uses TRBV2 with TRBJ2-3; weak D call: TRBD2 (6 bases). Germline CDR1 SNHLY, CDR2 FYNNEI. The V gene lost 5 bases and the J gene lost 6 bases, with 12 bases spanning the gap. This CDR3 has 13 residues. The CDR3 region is CASSPGAGDTQYF. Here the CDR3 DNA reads TGTGCCAGCAGTCCTGGGGCGGGGGATACGCAGTATTTT.

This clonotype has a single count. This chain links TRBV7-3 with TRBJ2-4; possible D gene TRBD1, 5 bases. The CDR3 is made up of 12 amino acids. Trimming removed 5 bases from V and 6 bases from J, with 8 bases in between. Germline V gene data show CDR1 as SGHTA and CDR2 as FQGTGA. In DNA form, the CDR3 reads TGTGCCAGCAGCCAAGACAGAAACATTCAGTACTTC. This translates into CASSQDRNIQYF.

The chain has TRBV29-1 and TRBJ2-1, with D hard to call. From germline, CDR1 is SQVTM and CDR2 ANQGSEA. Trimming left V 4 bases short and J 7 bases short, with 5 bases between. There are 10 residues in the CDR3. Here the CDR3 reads CSVVRNEQFF. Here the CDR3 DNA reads TGCAGCGTTGTAAGAAATGAGCAGTTCTTC.

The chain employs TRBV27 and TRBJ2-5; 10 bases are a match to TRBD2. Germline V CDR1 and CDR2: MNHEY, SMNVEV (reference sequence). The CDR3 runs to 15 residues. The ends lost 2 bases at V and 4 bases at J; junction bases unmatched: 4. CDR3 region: CASSLIAGGTETQYF. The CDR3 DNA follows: TGTGCCAGCAGTTTAATAGCGGGAGGTACAGAGACCCAGTACTTC.

The CDR3 nucleotides read TGCAGTGCTAGAGATTATGGGCGGGAGGGAGTCTACAATGAGCAGTTCTTC. This gives the protein CSARDYGREGVYNEQFF. V and J are TRBV20-1 and TRBJ2-1; 9 bases agree with TRBD2. Unmatched junction bases numbered 9, after V lost 0 bases and J lost 3 bases. This CDR3 spans 17 amino acids. Germline-derived CDR1 and CDR2 are DFQATT and SNEGSKA (reference sequence).

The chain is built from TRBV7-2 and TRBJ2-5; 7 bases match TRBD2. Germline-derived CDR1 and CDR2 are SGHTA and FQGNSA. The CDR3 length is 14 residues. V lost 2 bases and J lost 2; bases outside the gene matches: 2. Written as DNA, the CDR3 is TGTGCCAGCAGCTTAATGGGAGGGCAAGAGACCCAGTACTTC. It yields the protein CASSLMGGQETQYF. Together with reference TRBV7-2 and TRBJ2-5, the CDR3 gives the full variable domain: GAGVSQSPSNKVTEKGKDVELRCDPISGHTALYWYRQSLGQGLEFLIYFQGNSAPDKSGLPSDRFSAERTGGSVSTLTIQRTQQEDSAVYLCASSLMGGQETQYFGPGTRLLVL.

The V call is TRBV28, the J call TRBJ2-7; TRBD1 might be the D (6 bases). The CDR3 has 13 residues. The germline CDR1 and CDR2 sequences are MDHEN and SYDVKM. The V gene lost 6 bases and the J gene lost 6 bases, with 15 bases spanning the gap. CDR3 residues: CASSLLQGPEQYF. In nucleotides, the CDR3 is TGTGCCAGCAGCCTATTACAGGGACCCGAGCAGTACTTC.

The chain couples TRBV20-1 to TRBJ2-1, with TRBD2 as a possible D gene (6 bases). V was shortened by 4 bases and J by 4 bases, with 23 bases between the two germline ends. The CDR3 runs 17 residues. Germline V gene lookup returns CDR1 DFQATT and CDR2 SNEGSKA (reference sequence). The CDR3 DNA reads TGCAGTGCTAACCCACGAGGGAGCCGGAGGGCTTACAATGAGCAGTTCTTC. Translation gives CSANPRGSRRAYNEQFF.

This chain's CDR3 is CSAREGREGRETQYF. DNA for the CDR3: TGCAGTGCTAGGGAGGGGCGGGAGGGCCGTGAGACCCAGTACTTC. The chain couples TRBV20-1 to TRBJ2-4; TRBD2 matches at 9 bases. The J call may not be correct, given that the DNA end is closer to TRBJ2-5. The CDR3 covers 15 residues. Germline lookup yields CDR1 DFQATT and CDR2 SNEGSKA (reference sequence).

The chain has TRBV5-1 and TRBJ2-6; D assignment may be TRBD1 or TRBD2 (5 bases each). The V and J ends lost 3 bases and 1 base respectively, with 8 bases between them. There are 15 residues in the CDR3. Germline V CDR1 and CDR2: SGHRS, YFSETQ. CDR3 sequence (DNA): TGCGCCAGCAGCTCTGGGGGATCTGGGGCCAACGTCCTGACTTTC. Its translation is CASSSGGSGANVLTF.

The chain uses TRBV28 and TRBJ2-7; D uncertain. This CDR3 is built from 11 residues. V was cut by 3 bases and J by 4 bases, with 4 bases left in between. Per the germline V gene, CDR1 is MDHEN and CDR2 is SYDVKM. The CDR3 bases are TGTGCCAGCAGTTTTTGGTACGAGCAGTACTTC. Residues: CASSFWYEQYF. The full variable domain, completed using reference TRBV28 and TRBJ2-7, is DVKVTQSSRYLVKRTGEKVFLECVQDMDHENMFWYRQDPGLGLRLIYFSYDVKMKEKGDIPEGYSVSREKKERFSLILESASTNQTSMYLCASSFWYEQYFGPGTRLTVT.

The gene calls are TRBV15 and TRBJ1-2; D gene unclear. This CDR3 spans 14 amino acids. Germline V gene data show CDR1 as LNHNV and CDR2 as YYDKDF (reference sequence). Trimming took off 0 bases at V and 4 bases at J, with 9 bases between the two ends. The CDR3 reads CATSREALSYGYTF. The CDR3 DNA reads TGTGCCACCAGCAGAGAGGCTCTCTCCTATGGCTACACCTTC.

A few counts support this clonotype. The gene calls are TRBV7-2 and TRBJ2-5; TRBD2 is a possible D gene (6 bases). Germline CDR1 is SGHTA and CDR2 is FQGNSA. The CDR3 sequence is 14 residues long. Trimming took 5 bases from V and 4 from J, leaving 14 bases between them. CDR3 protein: CASSPYRGGETQYF. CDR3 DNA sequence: TGTGCCAGCAGCCCCTATAGGGGAGGAGAGACCCAGTACTTC.

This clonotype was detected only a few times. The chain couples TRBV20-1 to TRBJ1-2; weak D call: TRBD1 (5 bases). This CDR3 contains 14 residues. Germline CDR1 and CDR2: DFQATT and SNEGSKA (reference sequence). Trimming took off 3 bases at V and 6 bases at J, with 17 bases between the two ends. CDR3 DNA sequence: TGCAGTGCTAGTCCACTTGAGGGGCGCCATGGCTACACCTTC. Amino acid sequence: CSASPLEGRHGYTF.

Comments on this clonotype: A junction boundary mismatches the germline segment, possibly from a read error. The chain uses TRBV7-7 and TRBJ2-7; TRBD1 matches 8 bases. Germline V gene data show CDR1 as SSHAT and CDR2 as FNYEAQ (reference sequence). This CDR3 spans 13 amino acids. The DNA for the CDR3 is TGTGCTAGCAGCCGGACAGGGAGAGGCGAGCAGTACTTC. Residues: CASSRTGRGEQYF.